This TCR beta chain came from a study of breast tumors, draining lymph nodes, adjacent tissues. Overall study results and limits: Luminal-like breast cancer showed significantly higher tumor–nontumor repertoire similarity than basal-like. Tumor repertoires ranked between lymph nodes and nontumor tissue in diversity, with V and J gene preferences.

This clonotype was observed many times. The antigen remains undetermined. Each CDR3 protein is one row after TCRdb ran MiXCR on the multiplex PCR reads. The repertoire holds fewer than 200,000 distinct CDR3 sequences, with around a third as singletons. This CDR3 spans 14 amino acids. CDR1 KGHSH and CDR2 LQKENI come from the germline V gene. V lost 2 bases and J lost 0, with 7 bases in between. The lymph nodes were axillary draining lymph nodes from breast cancer patients. This rearrangement joins TRBV18 to TRBJ1-2; a possible D gene is TRBD1 (5 bases). The origin of this receptor is a female donor with breast cancer. Some clones in this sample may be carry-over from other donors' samples. Sequenced sample: axillary lymph node tissue. Written as DNA, the CDR3 is TGTGCCAGCTCACCAGAGACAGCTAACTATGGCTACACCTTC. Translating gives CASSPETANYGYTF.